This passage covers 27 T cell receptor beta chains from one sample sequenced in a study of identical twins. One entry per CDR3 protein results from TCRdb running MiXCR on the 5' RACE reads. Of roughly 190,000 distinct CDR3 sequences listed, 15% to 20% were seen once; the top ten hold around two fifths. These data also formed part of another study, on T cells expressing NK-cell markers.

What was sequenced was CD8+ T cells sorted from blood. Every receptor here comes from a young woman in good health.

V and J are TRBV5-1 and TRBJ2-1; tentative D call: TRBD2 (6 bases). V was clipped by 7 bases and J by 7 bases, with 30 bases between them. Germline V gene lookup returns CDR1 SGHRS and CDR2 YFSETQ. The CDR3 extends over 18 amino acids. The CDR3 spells CASDPGDRRKNPRNEQFF. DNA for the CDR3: TGCGCCAGCGATCCGGGGGATAGGCGGAAGAACCCCCGGAATGAGCAGTTCTTC.

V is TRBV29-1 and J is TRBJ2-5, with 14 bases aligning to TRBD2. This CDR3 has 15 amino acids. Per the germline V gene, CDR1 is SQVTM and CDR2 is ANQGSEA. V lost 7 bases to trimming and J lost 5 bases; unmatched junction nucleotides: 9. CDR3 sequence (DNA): TGCAGCGCCTACGGCGGGACTAGCGGGAGCGAGACCCAGTACTTC. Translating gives CSAYGGTSGSETQYF. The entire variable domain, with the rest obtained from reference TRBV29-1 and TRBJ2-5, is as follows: SAVISQKPSRDICQRGTSLTIQCQVDSQVTMMFWYRQQPGQSLTLIATANQGSEATYESGFVIDKFPISRPNLTFSTLTVSNMSPEDSSIYLCSAYGGTSGSETQYFGPGTRLLVL.

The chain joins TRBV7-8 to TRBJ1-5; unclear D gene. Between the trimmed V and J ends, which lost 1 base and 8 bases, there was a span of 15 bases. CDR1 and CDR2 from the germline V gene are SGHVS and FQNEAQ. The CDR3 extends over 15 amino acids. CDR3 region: CASSLEVTGGKPQHF. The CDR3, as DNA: TGTGCCAGCAGCTTAGAGGTTACGGGAGGGAAGCCCCAGCATTTT.

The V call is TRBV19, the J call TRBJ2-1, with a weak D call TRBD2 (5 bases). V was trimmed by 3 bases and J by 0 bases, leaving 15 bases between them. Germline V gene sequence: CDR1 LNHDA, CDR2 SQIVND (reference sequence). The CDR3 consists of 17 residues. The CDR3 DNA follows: TGTGCCAGTAGTATTAGGTTCGTAGGGAGCTCCTACAATGAGCAGTTCTTC. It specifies CASSIRFVGSSYNEQFF.

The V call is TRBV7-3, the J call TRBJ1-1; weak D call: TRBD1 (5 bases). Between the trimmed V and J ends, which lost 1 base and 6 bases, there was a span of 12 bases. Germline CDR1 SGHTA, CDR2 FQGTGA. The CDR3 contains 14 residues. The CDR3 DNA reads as TGTGCCAGCAGCTTAAGCGGTGGGGGTGCTGAAGCTTTCTTT. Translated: CASSLSGGGAEAFF.

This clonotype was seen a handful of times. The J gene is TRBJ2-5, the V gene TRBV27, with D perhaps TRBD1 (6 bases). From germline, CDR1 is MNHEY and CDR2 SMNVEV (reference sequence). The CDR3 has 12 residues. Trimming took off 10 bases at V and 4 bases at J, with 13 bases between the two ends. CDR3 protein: CATLDSVETQYF. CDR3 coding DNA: TGTGCCACCTTGGACAGCGTAGAGACCCAGTACTTC.

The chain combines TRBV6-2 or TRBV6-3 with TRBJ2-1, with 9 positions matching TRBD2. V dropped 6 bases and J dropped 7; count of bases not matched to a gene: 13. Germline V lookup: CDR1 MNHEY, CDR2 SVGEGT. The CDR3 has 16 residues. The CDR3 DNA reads TGTGCCAGCAGCCCCGTCGGCGGGGGGGAGAGTAATGAGCAGTTCTTC. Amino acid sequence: CASSPVGGGESNEQFF.

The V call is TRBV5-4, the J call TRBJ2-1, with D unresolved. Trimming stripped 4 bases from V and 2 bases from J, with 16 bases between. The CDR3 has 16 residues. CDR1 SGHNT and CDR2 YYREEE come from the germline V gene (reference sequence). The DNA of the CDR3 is TGTGCCAGCAGCCTGACAAAAAGGGCACCCTACAATGAGCAGTTCTTC. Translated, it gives CASSLTKRAPYNEQFF.

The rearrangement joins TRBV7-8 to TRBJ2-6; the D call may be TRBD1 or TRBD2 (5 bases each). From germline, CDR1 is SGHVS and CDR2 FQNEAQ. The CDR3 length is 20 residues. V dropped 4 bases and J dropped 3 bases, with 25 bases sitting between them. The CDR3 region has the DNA TGTGCCAGCAGCTCGGGGACCTGGGACCTGCGGATAGTTGGGGCCAACGTCCTGACTTTC. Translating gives CASSSGTWDLRIVGANVLTF.

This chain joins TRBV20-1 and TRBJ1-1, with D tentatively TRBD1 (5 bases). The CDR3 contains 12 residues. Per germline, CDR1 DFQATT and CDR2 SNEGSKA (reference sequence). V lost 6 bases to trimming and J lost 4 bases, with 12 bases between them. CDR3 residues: CSAGTLGTEAFF. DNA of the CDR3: TGCAGTGCGGGGACGTTAGGCACTGAAGCTTTCTTT.

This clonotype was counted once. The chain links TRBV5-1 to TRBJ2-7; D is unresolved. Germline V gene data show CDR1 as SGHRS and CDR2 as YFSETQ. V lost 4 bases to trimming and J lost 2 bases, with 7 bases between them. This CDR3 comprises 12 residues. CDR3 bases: TGCGCCAGCAGCGTGGATACCTACGAGCAGTACTTC. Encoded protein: CASSVDTYEQYF.

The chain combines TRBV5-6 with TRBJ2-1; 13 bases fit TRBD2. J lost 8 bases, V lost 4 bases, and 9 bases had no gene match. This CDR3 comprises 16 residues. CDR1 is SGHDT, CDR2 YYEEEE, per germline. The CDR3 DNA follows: TGTGCCAGCAGCCGCTCTGGGACTAGCGGGACCGATGAGCAGTTCTTC. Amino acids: CASSRSGTSGTDEQFF.

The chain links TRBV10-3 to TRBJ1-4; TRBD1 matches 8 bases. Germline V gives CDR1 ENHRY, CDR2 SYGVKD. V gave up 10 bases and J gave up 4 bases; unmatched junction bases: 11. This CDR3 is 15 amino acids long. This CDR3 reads CATSGMGQDNEKLFF. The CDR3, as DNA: TGTGCCACCTCCGGGATGGGACAGGATAATGAAAAACTGTTTTTT.

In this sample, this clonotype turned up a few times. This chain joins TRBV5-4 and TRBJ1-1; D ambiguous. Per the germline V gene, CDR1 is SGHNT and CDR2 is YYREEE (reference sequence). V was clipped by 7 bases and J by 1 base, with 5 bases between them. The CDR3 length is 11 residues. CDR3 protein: CASVRNTEAFF. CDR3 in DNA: TGTGCCAGCGTCCGGAACACTGAAGCTTTCTTT.

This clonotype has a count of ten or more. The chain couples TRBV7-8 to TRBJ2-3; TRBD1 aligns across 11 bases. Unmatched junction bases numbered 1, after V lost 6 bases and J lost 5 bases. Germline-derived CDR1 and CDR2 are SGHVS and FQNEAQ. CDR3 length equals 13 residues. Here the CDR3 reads CASRDRGQDTQYF. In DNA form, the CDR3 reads TGTGCCAGCAGGGACAGGGGGCAAGATACGCAGTATTTT.

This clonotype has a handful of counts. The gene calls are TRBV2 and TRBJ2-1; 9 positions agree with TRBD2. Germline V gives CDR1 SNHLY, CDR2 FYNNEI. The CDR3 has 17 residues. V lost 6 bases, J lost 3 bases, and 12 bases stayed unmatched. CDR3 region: CASSATLAGLLYNEQFF. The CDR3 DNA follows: TGTGCCAGCAGCGCTACCCTAGCGGGGCTCCTCTACAATGAGCAGTTCTTC.

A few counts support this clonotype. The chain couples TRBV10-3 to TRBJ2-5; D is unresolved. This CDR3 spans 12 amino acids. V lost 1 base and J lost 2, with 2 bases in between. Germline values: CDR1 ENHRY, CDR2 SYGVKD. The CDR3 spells CAISELQETQYF. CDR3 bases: TGTGCCATCAGTGAGTTACAAGAGACCCAGTACTTC.

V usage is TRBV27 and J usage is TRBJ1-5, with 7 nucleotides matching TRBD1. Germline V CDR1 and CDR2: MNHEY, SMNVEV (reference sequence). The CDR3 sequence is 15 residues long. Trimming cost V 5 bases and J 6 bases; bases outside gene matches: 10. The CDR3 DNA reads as TGTGCCAGCAGTCCCCAGGGGGTGGGGGGTCAGCCCCAGCATTTT. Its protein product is CASSPQGVGGQPQHF.

Written as DNA, the CDR3 is TGTGCCAGCAGCCAACGACCGGACCGGGGCACTGAAGCTTTCTTT. Protein product: CASSQRPDRGTEAFF. This chain links TRBV3-1 with TRBJ1-1; D not resolved. V was shortened by 2 bases and J by 4 bases, with 14 bases between the two germline ends. This CDR3 contains 15 residues. Germline CDR1 and CDR2: LGHDT and YNNKEL (reference sequence). The variable domain in full, completed from reference TRBV3-1 and TRBJ1-1, reads DTAVSQTPKYLVTQMGNDKSIKCEQNLGHDTMYWYKQDSKKFLKIMFSYNNKELIINETVPNRFSPKSPDKAHLNLHINSLELGDSAVYFCASSQRPDRGTEAFFGQGTRLTVV.

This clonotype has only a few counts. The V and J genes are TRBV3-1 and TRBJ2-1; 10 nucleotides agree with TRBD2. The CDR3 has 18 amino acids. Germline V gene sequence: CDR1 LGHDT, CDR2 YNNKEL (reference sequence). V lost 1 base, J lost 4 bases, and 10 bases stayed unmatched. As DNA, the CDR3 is TGTGCCAGCAGCCAAGTTCAGCTAGCGGGAGAGTCTTACAATGAGCAGTTCTTC. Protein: CASSQVQLAGESYNEQFF.

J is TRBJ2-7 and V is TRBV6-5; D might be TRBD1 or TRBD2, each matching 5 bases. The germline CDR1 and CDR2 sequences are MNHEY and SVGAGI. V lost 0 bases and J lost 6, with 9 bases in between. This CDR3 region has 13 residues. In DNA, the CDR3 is TGTGCCAGCAGTTACTCCGGGGACGGCGAGCAGTACTTC. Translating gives CASSYSGDGEQYF.

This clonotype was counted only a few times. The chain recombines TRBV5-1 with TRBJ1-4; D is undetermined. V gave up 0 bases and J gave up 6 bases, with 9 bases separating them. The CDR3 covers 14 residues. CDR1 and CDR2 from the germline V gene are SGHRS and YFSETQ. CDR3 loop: CASSLGHTDEKLFF. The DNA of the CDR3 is TGCGCCAGCAGCTTGGGGCATACGGATGAAAAACTGTTTTTT.

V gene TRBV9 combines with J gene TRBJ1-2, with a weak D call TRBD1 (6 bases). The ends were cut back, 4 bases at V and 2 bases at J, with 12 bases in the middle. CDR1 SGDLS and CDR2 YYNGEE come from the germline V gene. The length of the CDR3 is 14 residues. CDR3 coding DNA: TGTGCCAGCAGCACGATCACAGGGAACTATGGCTACACCTTC. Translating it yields CASSTITGNYGYTF.

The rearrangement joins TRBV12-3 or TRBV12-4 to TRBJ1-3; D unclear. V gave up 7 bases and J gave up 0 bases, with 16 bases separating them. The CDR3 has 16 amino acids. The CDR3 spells CASNSPATDSGNTIYF. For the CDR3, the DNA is TGTGCCAGCAATTCTCCCGCCACAGACTCTGGAAACACCATATATTTT.

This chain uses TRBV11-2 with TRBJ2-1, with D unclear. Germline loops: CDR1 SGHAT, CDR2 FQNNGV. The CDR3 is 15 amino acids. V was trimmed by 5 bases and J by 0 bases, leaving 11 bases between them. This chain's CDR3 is CASSPTWSSYNEQFF. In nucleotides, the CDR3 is TGTGCCAGCAGCCCAACCTGGAGCTCCTACAATGAGCAGTTCTTC.

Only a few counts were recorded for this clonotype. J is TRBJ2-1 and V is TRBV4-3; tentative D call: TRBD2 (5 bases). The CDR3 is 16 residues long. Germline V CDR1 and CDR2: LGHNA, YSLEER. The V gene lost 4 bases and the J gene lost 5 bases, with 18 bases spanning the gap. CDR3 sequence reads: CASSRGLGVGDNEQFF. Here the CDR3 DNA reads TGCGCCAGCAGCCGCGGTTTGGGAGTAGGAGACAATGAGCAGTTCTTC.

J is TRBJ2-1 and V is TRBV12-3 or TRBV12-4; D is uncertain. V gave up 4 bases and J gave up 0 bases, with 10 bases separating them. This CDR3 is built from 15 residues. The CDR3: CASSWSTTSYNEQFF. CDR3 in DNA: TGTGCCAGCAGTTGGTCTACGACCTCCTACAATGAGCAGTTCTTC.